This T cell receptor (beta chain) was profiled in a study of control samples from healthy donors and cancer patients. Profiling relied on immunoSEQ multiplex PCR, and the TCRdb table lists in-frame clones only, not all of them. Of some 95,000 clones in the sample, roughly 89% were seen once. CDR3 length: 13 amino acids. Between the trimmed V and J ends, which lost 5 bases and 14 bases, there was a span of 20 bases. CDR1 SGDLS and CDR2 YYNGEE come from the germline V gene. The V and J genes are TRBV9 and TRBJ2-1, with D perhaps matching TRBD1 (6 bases). The TCR sequence derives from a human donor in good health. The donor label of this sample is uncertain. The material sequenced was blood. The CDR3 DNA is TGTGCCAGCAGTCTAGAGACCCAGGGGATGGAGTTCTTC. Protein sequence: CASSLETQGMEFF.